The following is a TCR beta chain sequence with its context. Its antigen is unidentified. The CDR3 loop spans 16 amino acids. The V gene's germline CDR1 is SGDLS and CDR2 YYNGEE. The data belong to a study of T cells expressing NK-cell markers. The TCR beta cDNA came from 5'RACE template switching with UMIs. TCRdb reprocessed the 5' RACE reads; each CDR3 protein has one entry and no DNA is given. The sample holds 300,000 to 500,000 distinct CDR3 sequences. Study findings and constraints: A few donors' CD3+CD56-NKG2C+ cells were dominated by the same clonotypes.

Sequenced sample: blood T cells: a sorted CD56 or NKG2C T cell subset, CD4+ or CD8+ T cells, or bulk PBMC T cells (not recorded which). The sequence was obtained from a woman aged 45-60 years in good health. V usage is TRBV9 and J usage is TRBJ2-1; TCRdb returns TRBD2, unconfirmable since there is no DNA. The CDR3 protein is CASSVGLAGDYNEQFF.